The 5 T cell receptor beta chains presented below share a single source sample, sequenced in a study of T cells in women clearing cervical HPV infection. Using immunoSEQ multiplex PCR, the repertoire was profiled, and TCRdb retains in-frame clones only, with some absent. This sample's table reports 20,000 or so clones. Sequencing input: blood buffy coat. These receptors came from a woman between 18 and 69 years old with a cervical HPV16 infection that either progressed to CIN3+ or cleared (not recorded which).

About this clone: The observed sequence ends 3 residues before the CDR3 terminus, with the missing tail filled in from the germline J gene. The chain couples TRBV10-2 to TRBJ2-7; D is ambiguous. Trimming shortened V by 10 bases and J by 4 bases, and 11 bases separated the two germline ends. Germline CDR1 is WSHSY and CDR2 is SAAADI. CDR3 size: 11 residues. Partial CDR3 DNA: TGCGCCACCTCCCAGTGGTACGAG. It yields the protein CATSQWYE. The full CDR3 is CATSQWYEQYF.

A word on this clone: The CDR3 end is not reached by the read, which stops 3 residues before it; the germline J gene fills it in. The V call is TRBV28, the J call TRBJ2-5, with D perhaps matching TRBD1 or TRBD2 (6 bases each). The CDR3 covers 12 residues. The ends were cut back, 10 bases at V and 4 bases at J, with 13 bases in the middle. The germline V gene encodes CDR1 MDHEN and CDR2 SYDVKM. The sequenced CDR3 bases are TGTGCCACCCAACAGGGAGGAGAGACC. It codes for CATQQGGET. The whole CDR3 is CATQQGGETQYF. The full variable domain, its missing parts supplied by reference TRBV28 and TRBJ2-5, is DVKVTQSSRYLVKRTGEKVFLECVQDMDHENMFWYRQDPGLGLRLIYFSYDVKMKEKGDIPEGYSVSREKKERFSLILESASTNQTSMYLCATQQGGETQYFGPGTRLLVL.

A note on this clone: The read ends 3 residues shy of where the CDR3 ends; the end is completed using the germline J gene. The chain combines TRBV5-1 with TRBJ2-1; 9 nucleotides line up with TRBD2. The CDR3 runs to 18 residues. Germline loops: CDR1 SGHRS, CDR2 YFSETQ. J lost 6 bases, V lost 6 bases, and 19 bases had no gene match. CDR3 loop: CASNTLPAGGISGNEQFF. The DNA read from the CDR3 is TGCGCCAGCAACACCTTACCAGCGGGGGGCATTTCCGGCAATGAG. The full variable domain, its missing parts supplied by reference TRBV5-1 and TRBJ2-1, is KAGVTQTPRYLIKTRGQQVTLSCSPISGHRSVSWYQQTPGQGLQFLFEYFSETQRNKGNFPGRFSGRQFSNSRSEMNVSTLELGDSALYLCASNTLPAGGISGNEQFFGPGTRLTVL.

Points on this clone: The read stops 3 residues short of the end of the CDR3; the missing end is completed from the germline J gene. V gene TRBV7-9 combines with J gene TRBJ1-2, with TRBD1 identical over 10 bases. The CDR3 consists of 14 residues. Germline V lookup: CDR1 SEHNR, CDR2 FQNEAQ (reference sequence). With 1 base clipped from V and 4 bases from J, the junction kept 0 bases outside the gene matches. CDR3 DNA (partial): TGTGCCAGCAGCTTAGGACAGGGGGCCTATGGC. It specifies CASSLGQGAYG. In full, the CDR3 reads CASSLGQGAYGYTF.

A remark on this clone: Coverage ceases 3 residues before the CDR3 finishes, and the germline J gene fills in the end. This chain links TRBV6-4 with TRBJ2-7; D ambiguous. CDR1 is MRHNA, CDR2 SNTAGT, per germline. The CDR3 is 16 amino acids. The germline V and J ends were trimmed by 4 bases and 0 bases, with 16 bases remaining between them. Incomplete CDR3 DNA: TGTGCCAGCAGTGTCCCGCCGGGTCCCTTCTCCTACGAG. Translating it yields CASSVPPGPFSYE. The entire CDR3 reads CASSVPPGPFSYEQYF.